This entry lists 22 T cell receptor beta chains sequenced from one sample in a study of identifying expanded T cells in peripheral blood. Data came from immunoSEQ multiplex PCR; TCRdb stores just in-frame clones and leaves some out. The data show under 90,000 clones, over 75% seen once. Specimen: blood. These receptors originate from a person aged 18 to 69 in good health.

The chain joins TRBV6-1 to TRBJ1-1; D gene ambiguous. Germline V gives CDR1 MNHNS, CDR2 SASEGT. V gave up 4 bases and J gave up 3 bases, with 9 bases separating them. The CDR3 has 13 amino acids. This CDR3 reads CASSVVPDTEAFF. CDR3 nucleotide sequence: TGTGCCAGCAGTGTCGTGCCGGACACTGAAGCTTTCTTT.

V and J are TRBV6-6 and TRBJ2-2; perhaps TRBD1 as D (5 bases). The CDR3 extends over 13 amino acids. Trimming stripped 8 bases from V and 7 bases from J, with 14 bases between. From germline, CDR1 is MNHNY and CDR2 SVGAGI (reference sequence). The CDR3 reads CASVTGSGGELFF. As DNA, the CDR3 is TGTGCCAGCGTTACAGGTTCTGGCGGGGAGCTGTTTTTT.

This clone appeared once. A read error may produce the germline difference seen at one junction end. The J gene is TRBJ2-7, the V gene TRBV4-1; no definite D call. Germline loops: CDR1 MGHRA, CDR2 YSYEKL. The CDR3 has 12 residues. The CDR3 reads CASSPWTYEQYF. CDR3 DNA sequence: TGTGCCAGCAGCCCCTGGACCTACGAGCAGTACTTC.

CDR3 DNA sequence: TGTGCCAGCAGGAATAGCGGGGGCACAGATACGCAGTATTTT. It yields the protein CASRNSGGTDTQYF. This chain links TRBV7-2 with TRBJ2-3, with 8 nucleotides matching TRBD2. Germline CDR1 reads SGHTA; CDR2 reads FQGNSA. Germline trimming cut 6 bases from V and 1 base from J; bases unmatched to any gene: 3. The CDR3 contains 14 residues.

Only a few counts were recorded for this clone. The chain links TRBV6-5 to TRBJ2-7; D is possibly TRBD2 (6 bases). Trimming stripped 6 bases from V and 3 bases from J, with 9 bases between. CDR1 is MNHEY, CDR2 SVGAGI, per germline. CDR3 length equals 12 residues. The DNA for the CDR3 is TGTGCCAGCAGCGAGGAGGGCTACGAGCAGTACTTC. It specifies CASSEEGYEQYF.

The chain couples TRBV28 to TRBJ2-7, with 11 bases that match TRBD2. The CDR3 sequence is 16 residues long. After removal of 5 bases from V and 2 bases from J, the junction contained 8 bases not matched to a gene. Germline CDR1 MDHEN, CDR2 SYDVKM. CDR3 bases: TGTGCCAGCAGTGAAACTAGCGGGAGAGGGGCCTACGAGCAGTACTTC. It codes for CASSETSGRGAYEQYF.

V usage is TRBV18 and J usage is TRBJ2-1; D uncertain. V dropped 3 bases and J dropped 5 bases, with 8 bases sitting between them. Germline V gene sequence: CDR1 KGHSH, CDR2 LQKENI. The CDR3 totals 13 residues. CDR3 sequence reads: CASSPFDDNEQFF. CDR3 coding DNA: TGTGCCAGCTCACCGTTCGACGACAATGAGCAGTTCTTC.

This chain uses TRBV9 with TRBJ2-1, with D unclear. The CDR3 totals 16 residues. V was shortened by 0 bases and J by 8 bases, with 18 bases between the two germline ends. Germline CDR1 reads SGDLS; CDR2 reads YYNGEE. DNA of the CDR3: TGTGCCAGCAGCGTAGAGCCGTTATTGAGCAGCGATGAGCAGTTCTTC. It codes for CASSVEPLLSSDEQFF.

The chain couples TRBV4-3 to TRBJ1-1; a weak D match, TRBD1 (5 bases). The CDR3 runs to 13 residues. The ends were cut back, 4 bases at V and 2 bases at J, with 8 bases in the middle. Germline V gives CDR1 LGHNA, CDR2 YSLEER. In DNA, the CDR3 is TGCGCCAGCAGCCGGGACGTAAACACTGAAGCTTTCTTT. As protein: CASSRDVNTEAFF.

CDR3 nucleotides: TGTGCCAGCAGTTACGGACAGGGTCCGTTCTTC. It codes for CASSYGQGPFF. The chain carries TRBV6-6 and TRBJ2-1, with 8 bases fitting TRBD1. Germline lookup yields CDR1 MNHNY and CDR2 SVGAGI (reference sequence). The CDR3 covers 11 residues. Unmatched junction bases numbered 3, after V lost 2 bases and J lost 15 bases.

The chain's CDR3 is CASNSAGGARETQYF. The CDR3 DNA follows: TGTGCCAGCAACTCAGCGGGGGGGGCCAGGGAGACCCAGTACTTC. The chain couples TRBV6-1 to TRBJ2-5, with TRBD2 identical over 10 bases. Germline V lookup: CDR1 MNHNS, CDR2 SASEGT. CDR3 size: 15 residues. V was clipped by 7 bases and J by 5 bases; unmatched bases: 10.

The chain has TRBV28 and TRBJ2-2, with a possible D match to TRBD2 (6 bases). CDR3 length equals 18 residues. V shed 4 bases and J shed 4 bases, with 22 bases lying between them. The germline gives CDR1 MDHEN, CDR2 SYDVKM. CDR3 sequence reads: CASSSSRDFPLFTGELFF. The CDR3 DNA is TGTGCCAGCAGTTCATCAAGGGACTTTCCGCTCTTCACCGGGGAGCTGTTTTTT.

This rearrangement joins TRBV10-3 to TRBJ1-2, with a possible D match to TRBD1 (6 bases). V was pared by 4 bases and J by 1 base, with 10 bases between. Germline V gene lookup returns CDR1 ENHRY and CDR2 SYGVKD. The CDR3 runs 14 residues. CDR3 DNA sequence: TGTGCCATCAGTGGGGGGCTACTTAACTATGGCTACACCTTC. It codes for CAISGGLLNYGYTF.

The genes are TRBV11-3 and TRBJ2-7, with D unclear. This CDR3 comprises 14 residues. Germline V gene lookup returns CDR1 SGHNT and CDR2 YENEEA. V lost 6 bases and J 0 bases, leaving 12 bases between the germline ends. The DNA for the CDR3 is TGTGCCAGCAGATCGGGCCTCGGCTCCTACGAGCAGTACTTC. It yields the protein CASRSGLGSYEQYF.

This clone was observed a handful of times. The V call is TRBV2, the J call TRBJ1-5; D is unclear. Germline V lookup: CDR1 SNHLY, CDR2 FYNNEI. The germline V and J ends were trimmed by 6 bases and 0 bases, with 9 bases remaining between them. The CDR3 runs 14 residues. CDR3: CASSEGHSNQPQHF. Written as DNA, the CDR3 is TGTGCCAGCAGCGAGGGTCATAGCAATCAGCCCCAGCATTTT.

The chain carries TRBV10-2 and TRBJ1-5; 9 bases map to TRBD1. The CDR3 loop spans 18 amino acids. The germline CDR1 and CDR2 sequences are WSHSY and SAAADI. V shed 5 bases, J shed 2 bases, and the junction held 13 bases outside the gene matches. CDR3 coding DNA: TGCGCCAGCAGTTCCGGGACAGGGTCATTGCTAGGCAATCAGCCCCAGCATTTT. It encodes CASSSGTGSLLGNQPQHF.

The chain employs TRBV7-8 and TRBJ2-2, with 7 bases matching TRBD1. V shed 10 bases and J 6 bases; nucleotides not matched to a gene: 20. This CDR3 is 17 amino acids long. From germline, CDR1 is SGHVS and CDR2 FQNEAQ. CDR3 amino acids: CATMEIRRGLRAGELFF. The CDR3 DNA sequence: TGTGCCACAATGGAGATAAGAAGGGGGCTTAGGGCCGGGGAGCTGTTTTTT.

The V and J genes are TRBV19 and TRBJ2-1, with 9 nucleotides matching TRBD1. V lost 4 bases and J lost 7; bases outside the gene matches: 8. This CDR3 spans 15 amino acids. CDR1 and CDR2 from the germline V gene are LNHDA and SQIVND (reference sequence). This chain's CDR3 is CASSKGGTGRNEQFF. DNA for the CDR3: TGTGCCAGTAGTAAAGGGGGGACAGGGAGAAATGAGCAGTTCTTC.

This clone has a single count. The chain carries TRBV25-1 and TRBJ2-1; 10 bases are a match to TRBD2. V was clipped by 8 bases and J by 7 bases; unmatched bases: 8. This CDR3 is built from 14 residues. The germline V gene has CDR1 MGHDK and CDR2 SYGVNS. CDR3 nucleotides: TGTGCCAGCGCCCTAGCGGGGGCGCGGAATGAGCAGTTCTTC. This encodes CASALAGARNEQFF.

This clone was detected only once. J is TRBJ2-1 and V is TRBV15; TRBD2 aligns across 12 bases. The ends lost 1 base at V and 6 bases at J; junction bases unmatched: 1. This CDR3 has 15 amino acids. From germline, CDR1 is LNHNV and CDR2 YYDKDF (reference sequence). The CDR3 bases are TGTGCCACCAGCAGAGGGGGACTAGCGGGCAATGAGCAGTTCTTC. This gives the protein CATSRGGLAGNEQFF. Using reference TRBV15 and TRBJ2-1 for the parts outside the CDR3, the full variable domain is DAMVIQNPRYQVTQFGKPVTLSCSQTLNHNVMYWYQQKSSQAPKLLFHYYDKDFNNEADTPDNFQSRRPNTSFCFLDIRSPGLGDTAMYLCATSRGGLAGNEQFFGPGTRLTVL.

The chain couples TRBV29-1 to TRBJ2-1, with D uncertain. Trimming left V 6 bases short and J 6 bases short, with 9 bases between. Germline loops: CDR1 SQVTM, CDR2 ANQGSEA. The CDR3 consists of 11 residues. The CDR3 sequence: CSVERGNEQFF. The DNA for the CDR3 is TGCAGCGTGGAAAGAGGCAATGAGCAGTTCTTC.

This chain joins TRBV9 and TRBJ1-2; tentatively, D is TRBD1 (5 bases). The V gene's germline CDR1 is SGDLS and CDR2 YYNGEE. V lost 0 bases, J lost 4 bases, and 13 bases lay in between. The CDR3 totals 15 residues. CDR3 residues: CASSVALDRPYGYTF. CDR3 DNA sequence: TGTGCCAGCAGCGTAGCCCTAGACAGACCCTATGGCTACACCTTC.